A single sample is the source of the 8 T cell receptor beta chains below, sequenced in a study of T cells in Graves' hyperthyroidism and ophthalmopathy. RNA transcripts yielded amplified TCR beta CDR3 regions. Primed by the HTBI set, a first-round RT-PCR was run on the TCR CDR3. TCRdb redid the calling of the multiplex PCR reads with MiXCR, one entry per CDR3 protein. In the table there are under 450,000 distinct CDR3 sequences, around 16% of which are singletons. Sequencing was done on a sample of blood. The receptors originated from a woman aged 18-35 years with Graves' hyperthyroidism.

The chain combines TRBV20-1 with TRBJ2-1; 8 nucleotides line up with TRBD2. J lost 4 bases, V lost 4 bases, and 12 bases had no gene match. Germline CDR1 DFQATT, CDR2 SNEGSKA (reference sequence). This CDR3 spans 16 amino acids. The CDR3 region has the DNA TGCAGTGCTACGGGGATCGGGACTAGGGGTTACAATGAGCAGTTCTTC. As protein: CSATGIGTRGYNEQFF.

Many counts were recorded for this clonotype. The rearrangement links TRBV20-1 to TRBJ2-3; weak D call: TRBD2 (6 bases). The germline V gene has CDR1 DFQATT and CDR2 SNEGSKA (reference sequence). Between the trimmed V and J ends, which lost 6 bases and 3 bases, there was a span of 13 bases. This CDR3 contains 13 residues. The CDR3 loop reads CSAPPGVTDTQYF. CDR3 DNA: TGCAGTGCCCCTCCGGGGGTGACAGATACGCAGTATTTT.

In its sample, this clonotype was seen many times. V and J are TRBV4-3 and TRBJ2-7; D not resolved. The CDR3 is 14 amino acids. CDR1 is LGHNA, CDR2 YSLEER, per germline. Deletions cut 2 bases from V and 2 bases from J, with 10 bases between. The CDR3 coding sequence is TGCGCCAGCAGCCAATCACTCGGCCCCTACGAGCAGTACTTC. Its protein is CASSQSLGPYEQYF.

J is TRBJ2-7 and V is TRBV5-1; 8 bases are a match to TRBD2. The CDR3 is 15 residues long. V lost 4 bases to trimming and J lost 3 bases; unmatched junction nucleotides: 9. Per the germline V gene, CDR1 is SGHRS and CDR2 is YFSETQ. This CDR3 reads CASSQPGLGVYEQYF. CDR3 DNA sequence: TGCGCCAGCAGCCAGCCGGGACTAGGAGTCTACGAGCAGTACTTC.

This clonotype has at least ten counts. The chain carries TRBV5-1 and TRBJ2-1; 10 bases agree with TRBD2. The CDR3 runs 17 residues. Losses at the gene ends were 3 bases for V and 7 bases for J; bases not matched to a gene: 13. Per germline, CDR1 SGHRS and CDR2 YFSETQ. The DNA of the CDR3 is TGCGCCAGCAGCTCAGCCCTAGCGGGAGTTGGTTGGAATGAGCAGTTCTTC. Translated: CASSSALAGVGWNEQFF.

This chain connects TRBV6-1 to TRBJ1-6, with 7 nucleotides matching TRBD1. This CDR3 is 15 amino acids long. V shed 6 bases, J shed 7 bases, and the junction held 9 bases outside the gene matches. Per germline, CDR1 MNHNS and CDR2 SASEGT. The CDR3 nucleotides read TGTGCCAGCAGACAAAACAGGGGCGTGAATTCACCCCTCCACTTT. It codes for CASRQNRGVNSPLHF.

This clonotype occurred many times. The chain is built from TRBV20-1 and TRBJ2-5, with 9 bases fitting TRBD2. This CDR3 region has 17 residues. V trimming: 3 bases; J trimming: 4 bases; junction bases outside the gene matches: 15. CDR1 and CDR2 (germline): DFQATT, SNEGSKA (reference sequence). For the CDR3, the DNA is TGCAGTGCTAGCCCGACGGGCGGGGGGGCCCCCGGAGAGACCCAGTACTTC. Protein product: CSASPTGGGAPGETQYF.

The chain recombines TRBV29-1 with TRBJ2-1; D unclear. Deletions cut 8 bases from V and 3 bases from J, with 11 bases between. The CDR3 is made up of 12 amino acids. Germline CDR1 and CDR2: SQVTM and ANQGSEA. The CDR3 bases are TGCAGCTCGATGGCAGGCTACAATGAGCAGTTCTTC. Its translation is CSSMAGYNEQFF.